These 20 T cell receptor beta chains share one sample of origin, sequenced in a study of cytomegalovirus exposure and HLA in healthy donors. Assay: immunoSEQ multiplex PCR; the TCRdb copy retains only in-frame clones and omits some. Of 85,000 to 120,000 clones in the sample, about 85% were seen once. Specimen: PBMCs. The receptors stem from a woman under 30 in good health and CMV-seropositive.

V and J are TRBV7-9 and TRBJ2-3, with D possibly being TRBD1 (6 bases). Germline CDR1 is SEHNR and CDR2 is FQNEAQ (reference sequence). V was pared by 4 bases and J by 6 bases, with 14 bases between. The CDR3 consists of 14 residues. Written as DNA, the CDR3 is TGTGCCAGCAGCTCGGCCGACAGGTTGGATACGCAGTATTTT. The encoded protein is CASSSADRLDTQYF. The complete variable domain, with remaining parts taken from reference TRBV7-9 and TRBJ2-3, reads DTGVSQNPRHKITKRGQNVTFRCDPISEHNRLYWYRQTLGQGPEFLTYFQNEAQLEKSRLLSDRFSAERPKGSFSTLEIQRTEQGDSAMYLCASSSADRLDTQYFGPGTRLTVL.

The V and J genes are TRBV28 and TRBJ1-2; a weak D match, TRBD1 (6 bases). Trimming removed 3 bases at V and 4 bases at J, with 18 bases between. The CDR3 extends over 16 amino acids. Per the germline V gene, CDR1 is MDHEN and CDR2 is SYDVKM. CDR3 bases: TGTGCCAGCAGTTTGGGTTTCGGACAGACGCTCTATGGCTACACCTTC. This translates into CASSLGFGQTLYGYTF.

The CDR3 DNA sequence: TGTGCCAGCAGTGCAATCGACCGAGCTAGAGACAAAAACATTCAGTACTTC. It is translated as CASSAIDRARDKNIQYF. V and J are TRBV28 and TRBJ2-4; no reliable D call. Deletions cut 5 bases from V and 3 bases from J, with 20 bases between. Germline V gives CDR1 MDHEN, CDR2 SYDVKM. This CDR3 comprises 17 residues.

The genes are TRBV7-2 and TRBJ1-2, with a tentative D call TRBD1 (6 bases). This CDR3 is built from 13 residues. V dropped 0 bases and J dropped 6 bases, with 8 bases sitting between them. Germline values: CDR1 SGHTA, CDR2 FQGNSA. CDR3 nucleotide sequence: TGTGCCAGCAGCTTAGCCAGGGGACATGGCTACACCTTC. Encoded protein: CASSLARGHGYTF.

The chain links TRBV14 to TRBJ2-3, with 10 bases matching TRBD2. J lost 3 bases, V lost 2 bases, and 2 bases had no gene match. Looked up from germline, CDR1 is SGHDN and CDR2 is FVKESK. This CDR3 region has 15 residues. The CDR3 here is CASSQSGGVTDTQYF. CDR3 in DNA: TGTGCCAGCAGCCAAAGCGGGGGGGTTACAGATACGCAGTATTTT.

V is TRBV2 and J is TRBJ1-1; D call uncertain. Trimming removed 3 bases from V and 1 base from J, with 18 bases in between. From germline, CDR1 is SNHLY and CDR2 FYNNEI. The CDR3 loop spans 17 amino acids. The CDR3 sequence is CASSDREGSGWNTEAFF. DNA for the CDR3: TGTGCCAGCAGTGACCGGGAGGGAAGCGGGTGGAACACTGAAGCTTTCTTT.

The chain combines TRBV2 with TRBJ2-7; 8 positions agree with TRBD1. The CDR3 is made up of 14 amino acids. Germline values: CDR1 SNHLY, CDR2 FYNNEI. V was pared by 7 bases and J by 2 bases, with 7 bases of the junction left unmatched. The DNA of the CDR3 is TGTGCCAGCAAGACCGACAGGGGCCCCTACGAGCAGTACTTC. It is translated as CASKTDRGPYEQYF.

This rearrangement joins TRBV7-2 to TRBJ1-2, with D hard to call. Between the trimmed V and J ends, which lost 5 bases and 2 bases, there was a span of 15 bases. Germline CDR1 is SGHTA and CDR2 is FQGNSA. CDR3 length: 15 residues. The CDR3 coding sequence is TGTGCCAGCAGCCTTCATAGCCAGATAAACTATGGCTACACCTTC. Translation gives CASSLHSQINYGYTF. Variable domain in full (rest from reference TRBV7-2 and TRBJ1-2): GAGVSQSPSNKVTEKGKDVELRCDPISGHTALYWYRQSLGQGLEFLIYFQGNSAPDKSGLPSDRFSAERTGGSVSTLTIQRTQQEDSAVYLCASSLHSQINYGYTFGSGTRLTVV.

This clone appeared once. CDR3 in DNA: TGTGCCAGCAGCGTAGGTCAGGGACTTAACTATGGCTACACCTTC. As protein: CASSVGQGLNYGYTF. The gene calls are TRBV9 and TRBJ1-2, with D possibly TRBD1 on 5 matching bases. This CDR3 has 15 residues. Germline CDR1 is SGDLS and CDR2 is YYNGEE. The V end was cut by 0 bases, the J end by 1 base, with 10 bases between.

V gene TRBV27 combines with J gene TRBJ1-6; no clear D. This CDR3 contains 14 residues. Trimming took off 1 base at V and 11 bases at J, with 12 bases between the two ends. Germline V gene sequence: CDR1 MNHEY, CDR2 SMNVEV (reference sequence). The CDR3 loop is CASSLFPGETPLHF. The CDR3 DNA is TGTGCCAGCAGTTTATTTCCAGGTGAAACACCCCTCCACTTT.

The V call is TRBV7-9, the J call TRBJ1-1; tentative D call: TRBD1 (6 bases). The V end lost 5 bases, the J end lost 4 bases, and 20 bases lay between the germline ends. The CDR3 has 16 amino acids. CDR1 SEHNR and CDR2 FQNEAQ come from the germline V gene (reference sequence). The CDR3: CASSPRPTGTSTEAFF. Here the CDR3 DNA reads TGTGCCAGCAGCCCCCGCCCCACAGGGACCAGCACTGAAGCTTTCTTT.

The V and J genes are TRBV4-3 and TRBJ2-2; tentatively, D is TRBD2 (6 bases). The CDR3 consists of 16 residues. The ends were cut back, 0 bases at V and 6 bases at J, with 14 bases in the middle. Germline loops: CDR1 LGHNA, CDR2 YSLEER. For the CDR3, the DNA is TGCGCCAGCAGCCAAGAAAGGGGCGGGGTGTCCGGGGAGCTGTTTTTT. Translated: CASSQERGGVSGELFF.

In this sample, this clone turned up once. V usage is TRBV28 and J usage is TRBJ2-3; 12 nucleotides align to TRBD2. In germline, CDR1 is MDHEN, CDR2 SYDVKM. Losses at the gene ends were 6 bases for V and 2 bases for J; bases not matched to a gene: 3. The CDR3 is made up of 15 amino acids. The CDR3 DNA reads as TGTGCCAGCAGACCTAGCGGGGGGGCCACAGATACGCAGTATTTT. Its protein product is CASRPSGGATDTQYF.

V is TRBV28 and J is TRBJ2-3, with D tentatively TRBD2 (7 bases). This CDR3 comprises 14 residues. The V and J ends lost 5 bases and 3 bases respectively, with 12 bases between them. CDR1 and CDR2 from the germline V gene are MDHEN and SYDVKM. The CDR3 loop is CASSVGGHTDTQYF. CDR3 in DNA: TGTGCCAGCAGTGTGGGGGGGCATACAGATACGCAGTATTTT.

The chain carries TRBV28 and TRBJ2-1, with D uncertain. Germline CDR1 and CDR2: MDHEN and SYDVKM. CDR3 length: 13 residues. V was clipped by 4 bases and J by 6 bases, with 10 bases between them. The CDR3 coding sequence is TGTGCCAGCAGTTACAGCTCCGGCAATGAGCAGTTCTTC. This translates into CASSYSSGNEQFF.

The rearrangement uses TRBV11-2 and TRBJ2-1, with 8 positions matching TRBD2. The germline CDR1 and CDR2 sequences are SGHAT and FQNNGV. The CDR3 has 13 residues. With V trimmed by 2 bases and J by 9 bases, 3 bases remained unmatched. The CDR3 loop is CASSLTSGGEQFF. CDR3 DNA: TGTGCCAGCAGCTTAACTAGCGGTGGTGAGCAGTTCTTC.

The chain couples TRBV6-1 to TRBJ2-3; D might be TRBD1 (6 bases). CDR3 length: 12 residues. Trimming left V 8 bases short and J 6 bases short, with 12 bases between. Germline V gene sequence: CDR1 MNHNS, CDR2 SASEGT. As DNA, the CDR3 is TGTGCCAGCGGACAGCCCGGGGATACGCAGTATTTT. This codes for CASGQPGDTQYF.

The CDR3 spells CASSARSSTNQPQHF. The DNA of the CDR3 is TGTGCCAGCAGTGCCCGGAGCTCCACTAATCAGCCCCAGCATTTT. The chain is built from TRBV6-5 and TRBJ1-5, with no clear D. Germline values: CDR1 MNHEY, CDR2 SVGAGI. Trimming cost V 5 bases and J 4 bases, with 15 bases left between them. CDR3 length: 15 amino acids.

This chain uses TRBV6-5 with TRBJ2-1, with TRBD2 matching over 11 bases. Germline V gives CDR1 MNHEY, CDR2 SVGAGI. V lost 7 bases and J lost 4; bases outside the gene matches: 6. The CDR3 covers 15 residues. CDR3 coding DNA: TGTGCCAGCACCCTAACTAGCGGGGGTTACAATGAGCAGTTCTTC. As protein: CASTLTSGGYNEQFF.

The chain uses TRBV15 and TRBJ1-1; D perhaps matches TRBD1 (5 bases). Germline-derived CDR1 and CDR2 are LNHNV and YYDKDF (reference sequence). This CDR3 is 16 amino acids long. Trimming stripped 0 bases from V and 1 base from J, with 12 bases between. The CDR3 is CATSRDKWGGNTEAFF. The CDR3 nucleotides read TGTGCCACCAGCAGAGATAAGTGGGGCGGGAACACTGAAGCTTTCTTT.